The 32 T cell receptor beta chains given below trace back to one sample, sequenced in a study of radiotherapy plus CTLA-4 blockade in lung cancer. Sequencing was performed with immunoSEQ multiplex PCR; in TCRdb, only in-frame clones are kept and a portion is missing. The sample consists of roughly 100,000 clones, 85% to 90% of them appearing once. This specimen consisted of peripheral blood, obtained from a patient treated with radiotherapy plus ipilimumab. The source is a human donor with non-small cell lung cancer that progressed on radiotherapy plus ipilimumab. Some clones in this sample may be carry-over from other donors' samples.

The chain carries TRBV18 and TRBJ1-6; perhaps TRBD1 as D (6 bases). The germline CDR1 and CDR2 sequences are KGHSH and LQKENI. The CDR3 contains 15 residues. The germline V and J ends were trimmed by 3 bases and 8 bases, with 14 bases remaining between them. DNA for the CDR3: TGTGCCAGCTCACCCCGGGCCAGGGGACATTCACCCCTCCACTTT. This translates into CASSPRARGHSPLHF.

This clone has just a few counts. CDR3 in DNA: TGTGCCAGCAGCCAAGATACGGGGGGGCCGAATGAGCAGTTCTTC. This sequence encodes CASSQDTGGPNEQFF. V is TRBV4-2 and J is TRBJ2-1; TRBD2 matches at 8 bases. Trimming took 0 bases from V and 7 from J; bases not matched to a gene: 5. The CDR3 contains 15 residues. Germline V lookup: CDR1 LGHNA, CDR2 YNFKEQ.

The chain couples TRBV9 to TRBJ2-2; a possible D gene is TRBD2 (6 bases). In germline, CDR1 is SGDLS, CDR2 YYNGEE. CDR3 length: 22 amino acids. Between the trimmed V and J ends, which lost 0 bases and 2 bases, there was a span of 29 bases. CDR3 DNA sequence: TGTGCCAGCAGCGTAGCCGCCGGTAGGTTTTTTTCGGGGGAGCTAAACACCGGGGAGCTGTTTTTT. This sequence encodes CASSVAAGRFFSGELNTGELFF.

About this clone itself: A clone one base away is much larger, so this may be a read error. The J gene is TRBJ1-2, the V gene TRBV7-9; 8 bases are a match to TRBD1. V shed 3 bases and J 1 base; nucleotides not matched to a gene: 1. The CDR3 spans 14 residues. The V gene's germline CDR1 is SEHNR and CDR2 FQNEAQ (reference sequence). The CDR3 spells CASSFTGGNYGYTF. For the CDR3, the DNA is TGTGCCAGCAGCTTCACAGGGGGTAACTATGGCTACACCTTC.

The chain carries TRBV6-6 and TRBJ2-5; D uncertain. Trimming stripped 5 bases from V and 4 bases from J, with 11 bases between. Per germline, CDR1 MNHNY and CDR2 SVGAGI (reference sequence). The CDR3 has 13 amino acids. CDR3 sequence: CASSPGVGETQYF. Written as DNA, the CDR3 is TGTGCCAGCAGTCCTGGAGTGGGAGAGACCCAGTACTTC.

This sequence joins TRBV7-9 and TRBJ2-2, with D hard to call. The CDR3 is made up of 12 amino acids. Trimming cost V 4 bases and J 7 bases, with 7 bases left between them. The V gene's germline CDR1 is SEHNR and CDR2 FQNEAQ (reference sequence). CDR3 residues: CASSSEGGELFF. The CDR3 region has the DNA TGTGCCAGCAGCTCAGAAGGCGGGGAGCTGTTTTTT.

The chain couples TRBV15 to TRBJ2-1; TRBD1 matches at 7 bases. CDR1 is LNHNV and CDR2 is YYDKDF in the germline V gene (reference sequence). The junction had 3 bases not matched to a gene; V was cut back by 4 bases and J by 3 bases. The CDR3 has 14 amino acids. The CDR3 DNA is TGTGCCACCAGCAACGGGGACAGCTACAATGAGCAGTTCTTC. Amino acids: CATSNGDSYNEQFF.

This clone showed up just once. This chain uses TRBV6-5 with TRBJ1-2, with 7 bases aligning to TRBD1. The CDR3 length is 16 residues. Trimming took 4 bases from V and 1 from J; bases not matched to a gene: 9. Looked up from germline, CDR1 is MNHEY and CDR2 is SVGAGI. CDR3: CASSSPRTGVNYGYTF. The CDR3 DNA reads TGTGCCAGCAGTTCCCCCCGGACAGGAGTTAACTATGGCTACACCTTC.

The chain carries TRBV18 and TRBJ1-2; TRBD1 might be the D (6 bases). This CDR3 is built from 16 residues. The ends were cut back, 5 bases at V and 6 bases at J, with 22 bases in the middle. CDR1 and CDR2 (germline): KGHSH, LQKENI. The CDR3 nucleotides read TGTGCCAGCTCATTCGAGACAGGTCCCGCCCCAGATGGCTACACCTTC. It specifies CASSFETGPAPDGYTF.

The CDR3 reads CAISDRAGTGFLSGYEQYF. In DNA, the CDR3 is TGTGCCATCAGCGATCGGGCCGGGACAGGGTTTCTATCTGGCTACGAGCAGTACTTC. The chain recombines TRBV10-3 with TRBJ2-5, with 9 positions matching TRBD1. The DNA matches TRBJ2-7 better at its end, which makes the J call doubtful. Per germline, CDR1 ENHRY and CDR2 SYGVKD. This CDR3 is 19 amino acids long.

This clone was observed a handful of times. CDR3 sequence: CASSANRQGANYGYTF. The CDR3 coding sequence is TGTGCCAGCAGCGCCAATCGACAGGGGGCCAACTATGGCTACACCTTC. The chain links TRBV7-9 to TRBJ1-2, with TRBD1 matching 10 bases. CDR3 size: 16 residues. Trimming took 5 bases from V and 2 from J; bases not matched to a gene: 8. Germline lookup yields CDR1 SEHNR and CDR2 FQNEAQ (reference sequence).

Comment on this clone: Other nucleotide sequences in the sample specify the same CDR3. This rearrangement joins TRBV6-5 to TRBJ1-5; 8 nucleotides match TRBD1. Germline lookup yields CDR1 MNHEY and CDR2 SVGAGI. CDR3 size: 13 residues. Germline trimming cut 5 bases from V and 6 bases from J; bases unmatched to any gene: 3. The CDR3 sequence: CASSRTGGQPQHF. The CDR3 region has the DNA TGTGCCAGCAGTAGAACAGGGGGTCAGCCCCAGCATTTT.

The chain carries TRBV28 and TRBJ1-4; D gene uncertain. With 2 bases removed from V and 16 bases from J, the gap between germline ends came to 11 bases. CDR1 and CDR2 (germline): MDHEN, SYDVKM. The CDR3 is 11 residues long. CDR3 coding DNA: TGTGCCAGCAGTTTACCCCCGCGGACGTTTTTT. Its translation is CASSLPPRTFF.

Worth noting for this clone: At one boundary the junction diverges from the germline segment, which might be a read error. This chain joins TRBV7-7 and TRBJ2-3, with TRBD2 as a possible D gene (6 bases). The CDR3 sequence is 15 residues long. The germline V gene has CDR1 SSHAT and CDR2 FNYEAQ (reference sequence). The DNA for the CDR3 is TGTGCTAGCAGCGTGGGACTTGGAGGCGCGGATACGCAGTATTTT. Amino acids: CASSVGLGGADTQYF.

The chain couples TRBV6-1 to TRBJ1-5; D is uncertain. The V gene's germline CDR1 is MNHNS and CDR2 SASEGT. V lost 2 bases and J lost 11, with 13 bases in between. CDR3 length equals 13 residues. The CDR3 sequence: CASSETGNASQHF. The CDR3 nucleotides read TGTGCCAGCAGTGAAACCGGGAACGCGTCCCAGCATTTT.

The gene calls are TRBV6-5 and TRBJ1-2; D gene uncertain. Germline assignment: CDR1 MNHEY and CDR2 SVGAGI. V lost 2 bases, J lost 7 bases, and 11 bases lay in between. The CDR3 covers 13 residues. CDR3 DNA: TGTGCCAGCAGTTACAGTAGCCGGGGTGGCTACACCTTC. Translation: CASSYSSRGGYTF.

This clone was detected once. The V gene is TRBV30, the J gene TRBJ2-2, with a tentative D call TRBD1 (7 bases). Germline CDR1 GTSNPN, CDR2 SVGIG (reference sequence). V lost 5 bases, J lost 4 bases, and 17 bases lay in between. CDR3 size: 15 residues. The CDR3: CAWGGGLTGTGELFF. Written as DNA, the CDR3 is TGTGCCTGGGGAGGGGGCCTTACGGGCACCGGGGAGCTGTTTTTT.

This chain links TRBV4-1 with TRBJ1-1; 8 nucleotides match TRBD1. The CDR3 is made up of 16 amino acids. J lost 3 bases, V lost 1 base, and 7 bases had no gene match. Germline V gives CDR1 MGHRA, CDR2 YSYEKL. CDR3 nucleotides: TGCGCCAGCAGCCAAGGGACAGGGTCTGGGTACACTGAAGCTTTCTTT. It codes for CASSQGTGSGYTEAFF.

V usage is TRBV29-1 and J usage is TRBJ2-3; D is uncertain. Per germline, CDR1 SQVTM and CDR2 ANQGSEA. Trimming removed 7 bases from V and 2 bases from J, with 13 bases in between. The CDR3 extends over 13 amino acids. The CDR3 sequence is CSARMISTDTQYF. The CDR3 region has the DNA TGCAGCGCCAGAATGATATCCACAGATACGCAGTATTTT.

The chain is built from TRBV6-5 and TRBJ1-2; D not certain. Trimming took off 5 bases at V and 8 bases at J, with 15 bases between the two ends. The CDR3 consists of 13 residues. CDR1 and CDR2 (germline): MNHEY, SVGAGI. The CDR3 DNA follows: TGTGCCAGCAGTAGAGCGGACTTGGTGGGCTACACCTTC. Translation: CASSRADLVGYTF.

This clone was seen a single time. This chain uses TRBV19 with TRBJ2-1; TRBD2 agrees at 9 bases. The V gene end was trimmed by 4 bases and the J gene end by 6 bases; junction bases not matched to a gene: 10. The CDR3 extends over 16 amino acids. Germline V gene sequence: CDR1 LNHDA, CDR2 SQIVND (reference sequence). CDR3 in amino acids: CASSKRTPAGGNEQFF. The CDR3 coding sequence is TGTGCCAGTAGTAAACGGACTCCAGCGGGGGGCAATGAGCAGTTCTTC.

CDR3 loop: CATSRDQVRVTEAFF. As DNA, the CDR3 is TGTGCCACCAGCAGAGATCAGGTGAGGGTAACTGAAGCTTTCTTT. This chain links TRBV15 with TRBJ1-1; D gene uncertain. This CDR3 has 15 residues. Germline CDR1 and CDR2: LNHNV and YYDKDF (reference sequence). Trimming stripped 0 bases from V and 5 bases from J, with 13 bases between.

This rearrangement joins TRBV27 to TRBJ1-6; D is perhaps TRBD1 (5 bases). Germline assignment: CDR1 MNHEY and CDR2 SMNVEV (reference sequence). Between the trimmed V and J ends, which lost 5 bases and 0 bases, there was a span of 11 bases. The CDR3 totals 16 residues. CDR3 bases: TGTGCCAGCAGTCCGGACACGAGCTCCTATAATTCACCCCTCCACTTT. This gives the protein CASSPDTSSYNSPLHF.

J is TRBJ1-2 and V is TRBV6-1; 7 bases are a match to TRBD1. Germline-derived CDR1 and CDR2 are MNHNS and SASEGT. The length of the CDR3 is 14 residues. The junction had 10 bases not matched to a gene; V was cut back by 8 bases and J by 4 bases. CDR3 sequence (DNA): TGTGCCAGCCAATACAACAGGGGTGGCTATGGCTACACCTTC. Protein sequence: CASQYNRGGYGYTF.

The J gene is TRBJ2-5, the V gene TRBV7-6, with 7 bases that match TRBD1. The CDR3 totals 18 residues. Germline trimming cut 5 bases from V and 5 bases from J; bases unmatched to any gene: 20. CDR1 SGHVS and CDR2 FNYEAQ come from the germline V gene. The CDR3 region is CASSPQTGWGRMGETQYF. The CDR3 coding sequence is TGTGCCAGCAGCCCCCAGACAGGGTGGGGGCGAATGGGGGAGACCCAGTACTTC.

Comment on this clone: In the same sample, other DNA sequences code for this CDR3. The chain combines TRBV5-1 with TRBJ2-1; TRBD2 agrees at 8 bases. This CDR3 comprises 15 residues. Germline CDR1 and CDR2: SGHRS and YFSETQ. The junction had 2 bases not matched to a gene; V was cut back by 0 bases and J by 3 bases. The CDR3 reads CASSLALADYNEQFF. CDR3 bases: TGCGCCAGCAGCTTGGCACTAGCGGACTACAATGAGCAGTTCTTC. Supplemented by reference TRBV5-1 and TRBJ2-1, the full variable domain reads KAGVTQTPRYLIKTRGQQVTLSCSPISGHRSVSWYQQTPGQGLQFLFEYFSETQRNKGNFPGRFSGRQFSNSRSEMNVSTLELGDSALYLCASSLALADYNEQFFGPGTRLTVL.

The chain uses TRBV2 and TRBJ2-2; 9 nucleotides match TRBD1. The CDR3 is 16 residues long. Germline CDR1 SNHLY, CDR2 FYNNEI. Trimming at V came to 5 bases and at J to 7 bases, leaving 11 bases not matched to a gene. CDR3 DNA sequence: TGTGCCAGCAGTCAAACCGGGACAGGGTTTGGCGGGGAGCTGTTTTTT. Translation: CASSQTGTGFGGELFF. The variable domain in full, completed from reference TRBV2 and TRBJ2-2, reads EPEVTQTPSHQVTQMGQEVILRCVPISNHLYFYWYRQILGQKVEFLVSFYNNEISEKSEIFDDQFSVERPDGSNFTLKIRSTKLEDSAMYFCASSQTGTGFGGELFFGEGSRLTVL.

The chain couples TRBV5-1 to TRBJ2-1; 8 bases agree with TRBD2. Germline assignment: CDR1 SGHRS and CDR2 YFSETQ. This CDR3 region has 16 residues. V lost 0 bases and J lost 7; bases outside the gene matches: 9. CDR3 in amino acids: CASSLVGGGPINEQFF. The CDR3 DNA reads TGCGCCAGCAGCTTGGTTGGCGGGGGGCCGATAAATGAGCAGTTCTTC. The variable domain in full, completed from reference TRBV5-1 and TRBJ2-1, reads KAGVTQTPRYLIKTRGQQVTLSCSPISGHRSVSWYQQTPGQGLQFLFEYFSETQRNKGNFPGRFSGRQFSNSRSEMNVSTLELGDSALYLCASSLVGGGPINEQFFGPGTRLTVL.

The V call is TRBV27, the J call TRBJ1-1; a possible D gene is TRBD1 (5 bases). CDR3 length equals 16 residues. From germline, CDR1 is MNHEY and CDR2 SMNVEV (reference sequence). Trimming stripped 5 bases from V and 5 bases from J, with 21 bases between. CDR3 DNA: TGTGCCAGCAGTCCCCCCGGGACTTTCCTCGGTACTGAAGCTTTCTTT. It is translated as CASSPPGTFLGTEAFF.

The chain uses TRBV5-4 and TRBJ2-3, with 13 bases that match TRBD2. V shed 3 bases, J shed 7 bases, and the junction held 11 bases outside the gene matches. The CDR3 consists of 17 residues. In germline, CDR1 is SGHNT, CDR2 YYREEE (reference sequence). CDR3 region: CASSSVTSGGLGNTQYF. The CDR3 bases are TGTGCCAGCAGCTCGGTGACTAGCGGGGGGCTAGGGAATACGCAGTATTTT.

J is TRBJ2-7 and V is TRBV7-8; D possibly uses TRBD1 or TRBD2 (6 bases each). Germline CDR1 and CDR2: SGHVS and FQNEAQ. Trimming cost V 5 bases and J 7 bases, with 18 bases left between them. The CDR3 extends over 14 amino acids. The CDR3 sequence: CASSLSWGAGEQYF. DNA for the CDR3: TGTGCCAGCAGCCTTTCGTGGGGGGCGGGAGAGCAGTACTTC.

The chain combines TRBV29-1 with TRBJ1-3; D gene unclear. Per the germline V gene, CDR1 is SQVTM and CDR2 is ANQGSEA. V was trimmed by 4 bases and J by 7 bases, leaving 8 bases between them. The CDR3 covers 11 residues. CDR3 protein: CSVGEVNTIYF. The CDR3 region has the DNA TGCAGCGTTGGAGAGGTTAACACCATATATTTT.